The clone carrying this T cell receptor beta chain was counted only a few times. The sample comes from a study of OX40 agonist ivuxolimab in advanced cancers. Across the whole study: Each patient was given ivuxolimab into a vein every 2 weeks, at 0.01 to 10 mg/kg.

CDR3 size: 15 residues. Germline CDR1 reads ENHRY; CDR2 reads SYGVKD. V was trimmed by 2 bases and J by 7 bases, leaving 15 bases between them. Clones were read by immunoSEQ multiplex PCR, and TCRdb kept only the in-frame ones, dropping some. The table has about 13,000 clones, roughly two thirds seen once. The gene calls are TRBV10-3 and TRBJ1-5; D ambiguous. The clonotype comes from an adult with an advanced solid tumor such as melanoma, head and neck, liver or kidney cancer. The input for sequencing was CD4+ or CD8+ T cells sorted from blood, taken in a trial of the OX40 agonist ivuxolimab. CDR3 nucleotide sequence: TGTGCCATCAGTGAGGAGAACCAAGGATGGCAGCCCCAGCATTTT. It is translated as CAISEENQGWQPQHF.